Each of the 22 T cell receptor beta chains below was sequenced from the same sample in a study of a mutant IDH1 vaccine in newly diagnosed glioma. Measured with immunoSEQ multiplex PCR; TCRdb has only the in-frame clones, and not every one. The data show roughly 45,000 clones, with about four fifths seen just once and over 2% held by the top ten. The antigens of these receptors remain unknown. Described time point: week 23, last vaccination. Vaccination used 300 ug of mutant IDH1 20-mer peptide per dose, with topical imiquimod. Source: PBMCs, taken from a glioma patient whose treatment included an IDH1 peptide vaccine. The receptors shown here come from a woman younger than 30 with glioma. Some clones in this sample may be carry-over from other donors' samples.

The DNA for the CDR3 is TGTGCCAGCAGCACCGGACTAGCGGGGGAACTTCGACAGTTCTTC. It specifies CASSTGLAGELRQFF. The J gene is TRBJ2-1, the V gene TRBV9; 13 bases agree with TRBD2. Unmatched junction bases numbered 11, after V lost 4 bases and J lost 13 bases. Germline V lookup: CDR1 SGDLS, CDR2 YYNGEE. The CDR3 runs 15 residues.

This clone was detected only a few times. The chain employs TRBV4-1 and TRBJ2-7, with TRBD2 matching over 7 bases. Losses at the gene ends were 1 base for V and 0 bases for J; bases not matched to a gene: 3. The CDR3 is made up of 15 amino acids. Germline CDR1 reads MGHRA; CDR2 reads YSYEKL. The CDR3 DNA is TGCGCCAGCAGCCAAGGAGGACTAGTCTCCTACGAGCAGTACTTC. As protein: CASSQGGLVSYEQYF.

The rearrangement joins TRBV6-5 to TRBJ1-1; D is unresolved. The ends were cut back, 2 bases at V and 6 bases at J, with 4 bases in the middle. The CDR3 has 11 amino acids. Per germline, CDR1 MNHEY and CDR2 SVGAGI. CDR3 loop: CASSYRAEAFF. The CDR3 coding sequence is TGTGCCAGCAGTTACAGGGCTGAAGCTTTCTTT.

The chain links TRBV6-6 to TRBJ1-1, with D maybe TRBD1 (6 bases). The CDR3 contains 16 residues. Germline V gives CDR1 MNHNY, CDR2 SVGAGI (reference sequence). The V end was cut by 6 bases, the J end by 7 bases, with 24 bases between. CDR3 DNA sequence: TGTGCCAGCAGCAAAACAGGGTCTGCCAGTGTCTATGAAGCTTTCTTT. It yields the protein CASSKTGSASVYEAFF.

The table lists this clone with a few counts. This chain joins TRBV6-5 and TRBJ1-1; possible D gene TRBD1, 5 bases. The V end lost 5 bases, the J end lost 0 bases, and 13 bases lay between the germline ends. Germline CDR1 is MNHEY and CDR2 is SVGAGI. CDR3 length: 15 amino acids. CDR3 nucleotide sequence: TGTGCCAGCAGTCTGACAGAGCGGATGAACACTGAAGCTTTCTTT. Residues: CASSLTERMNTEAFF.

This sequence joins TRBV7-9 and TRBJ2-7; 7 bases agree with TRBD2. The J segment lost 9 bases and the V segment lost 5 bases, leaving 10 bases of the junction unmatched. The CDR3 runs 13 residues. Germline V gene data show CDR1 as SEHNR and CDR2 as FQNEAQ (reference sequence). This chain's CDR3 is CASSRPLGGGQYF. CDR3 nucleotide sequence: TGTGCCAGCAGCCGCCCACTAGGCGGGGGGCAGTACTTC.

There are a few counts of this clone. The CDR3 loop is CASSHSGEAFF. The CDR3 DNA reads TGCGCCAGCAGCCACTCCGGTGAAGCTTTCTTT. The chain carries TRBV4-1 and TRBJ1-1; D unresolved. The CDR3 loop spans 11 amino acids. Germline assignment: CDR1 MGHRA and CDR2 YSYEKL. With 3 bases removed from V and 7 bases from J, the gap between germline ends came to 6 bases.

This clone was counted once. The chain carries TRBV27 and TRBJ2-7; D gene ambiguous. Deletions cut 10 bases from V and 6 bases from J, with 13 bases between. CDR3 length: 11 residues. Looked up from germline, CDR1 is MNHEY and CDR2 is SMNVEV (reference sequence). The CDR3 spells CATTRLTEQYF. As DNA, the CDR3 is TGTGCCACTACCCGTTTGACCGAGCAGTACTTC.

The chain couples TRBV7-8 to TRBJ1-5; the match to TRBD1 covers 8 bases. From germline, CDR1 is SGHVS and CDR2 FQNEAQ. The trim removed 5 bases at V and 1 base at J, leaving 10 bases unmatched. The CDR3 sequence is 17 residues long. The DNA for the CDR3 is TGTGCCAGCAGCCCCTTTCTGGGACAGGTGAGCAATCAGCCCCAGCATTTT. Its protein product is CASSPFLGQVSNQPQHF. The full variable domain, its missing parts supplied by reference TRBV7-8 and TRBJ1-5, is GAGVSQSPRYKVAKRGQDVALRCDPISGHVSLFWYQQALGQGPEFLTYFQNEAQLDKSGLPSDRFFAERPEGSVSTLKIQRTQQEDSAVYLCASSPFLGQVSNQPQHFGDGTRLSIL.

The chain combines TRBV2 with TRBJ2-7; 11 bases fit TRBD1. Trimming cost V 4 bases and J 5 bases; bases outside gene matches: 7. The CDR3 length is 15 residues. Looked up from germline, CDR1 is SNHLY and CDR2 is FYNNEI. The CDR3 reads CASSADRGQVNEQYF. CDR3 nucleotides: TGTGCCAGCAGTGCGGACAGGGGGCAAGTTAACGAGCAGTACTTC.

The rearrangement links TRBV10-3 to TRBJ2-3; 7 bases map to TRBD1. Per the germline V gene, CDR1 is ENHRY and CDR2 is SYGVKD. This CDR3 spans 14 amino acids. Germline trimming cut 11 bases from V and 1 base from J; bases unmatched to any gene: 9. The CDR3 here is CASRGRAGTDTQYF. CDR3 sequence (DNA): TGTGCCTCGAGGGGGCGGGCAGGCACAGATACGCAGTATTTT.

The chain is built from TRBV6-5 and TRBJ1-4, with 11 bases matching TRBD1. The V and J ends lost 2 bases and 5 bases, in that order; junction bases with no gene match: 1. The CDR3 loop spans 15 amino acids. CDR1 is MNHEY, CDR2 SVGAGI, per germline. CDR3 residues: CASSYRTGGNEKLFF. The DNA for the CDR3 is TGTGCCAGCAGTTACAGGACAGGGGGCAATGAAAAACTGTTTTTT.

This chain joins TRBV9 and TRBJ2-3; D may be TRBD1 (6 bases). Germline V gives CDR1 SGDLS, CDR2 YYNGEE. V gave up 0 bases and J gave up 4 bases, with 18 bases separating them. This CDR3 comprises 17 residues. The CDR3 is CASSVGVRAGAADTQYF. The CDR3 DNA sequence: TGTGCCAGCAGCGTAGGTGTTAGGGCAGGGGCCGCAGATACGCAGTATTTT. The full variable domain, in which reference TRBV9 and TRBJ2-3 provide the parts outside the CDR3, is DSGVTQTPKHLITATGQRVTLRCSPRSGDLSVYWYQQSLDQGLQFLIQYYNGEERAKGNILERFSAQQFPDLHSELNLSSLELGDSALYFCASSVGVRAGAADTQYFGPGTRLTVL.

The V call is TRBV4-1, the J call TRBJ2-7; D gene ambiguous. V lost 1 base and J 1 base, leaving 5 bases between the germline ends. CDR1 and CDR2 (germline): MGHRA, YSYEKL. The CDR3 totals 13 residues. The CDR3 sequence: CASSQASSYEQYF. In DNA form, the CDR3 reads TGCGCCAGCAGCCAAGCATCTTCCTACGAGCAGTACTTC.

This clone was found once. An end of the junction differs from the germline gene, which may be a read error. The V gene is TRBV7-3, the J gene TRBJ2-3, with D tentatively TRBD2 (6 bases). The CDR3 totals 14 residues. Germline lookup yields CDR1 SGHTA and CDR2 FQGTGA. DNA for the CDR3: TGTGCCAGCAGCCGGGACTCTGGAACAGATAGGCAGTATTTT. Translation: CASSRDSGTDRQYF.

The chain links TRBV13 to TRBJ1-6; D call uncertain. Trimming cost V 0 bases and J 8 bases, with 8 bases left between them. Germline CDR1 reads PRHDT; CDR2 reads FYEKMQ (reference sequence). The CDR3 has 14 amino acids. CDR3 loop: CASSLGTADSPLHF. CDR3 nucleotides: TGTGCCAGCAGCTTAGGTACCGCCGATTCACCCCTCCACTTT.

This chain uses TRBV11-3 with TRBJ2-3; D possibly uses TRBD1 or TRBD2 (5 bases each). Per the germline V gene, CDR1 is SGHNT and CDR2 is YENEEA. The CDR3 sequence is 16 residues long. V lost 6 bases to trimming and J lost 2 bases, with 18 bases between them. The DNA for the CDR3 is TGTGCCAGCAGTCCAACAGGCGCGGGCTTCACAGATACGCAGTATTTT. It specifies CASSPTGAGFTDTQYF.

This clone is a singleton in its sample. The chain carries TRBV9 and TRBJ1-3; 7 bases match TRBD1. The germline gives CDR1 SGDLS, CDR2 YYNGEE. The length of the CDR3 is 13 residues. Losses at the gene ends were 3 bases for V and 5 bases for J; bases not matched to a gene: 2. CDR3: CASSGGQRNTIYF. In nucleotides, the CDR3 is TGTGCCAGCAGCGGGGGACAGCGAAACACCATATATTTT.

The chain carries TRBV21-1 and TRBJ1-2; no check of the table's D call, TRBD1, against the DNA was made. TRBV21-1 is a listed pseudogene. This CDR3 has 16 residues. In nucleotides, the CDR3 is TGTGCCAGCAGCATTACAGGGGGCCCGCGAGTCCGGGGCTACACCTTC. This translates into CASSITGGPRVRGYTF.

The rearrangement joins TRBV4-1 to TRBJ1-5, with D possibly matching TRBD1 (6 bases). Looked up from germline, CDR1 is MGHRA and CDR2 is YSYEKL. Trimming took off 3 bases at V and 0 bases at J, with 9 bases between the two ends. This CDR3 spans 15 amino acids. The CDR3 nucleotides read TGCGCCAGCAGCCAGACAGGAAATAGCAATCAGCCCCAGCATTTT. Its translation: CASSQTGNSNQPQHF.

The rearrangement joins TRBV6-6 to TRBJ1-3; D remains ambiguous. Germline V CDR1 and CDR2: MNHNY, SVGAGI (reference sequence). The CDR3 consists of 15 residues. Trimming removed 6 bases from V and 8 bases from J, with 20 bases in between. For the CDR3, the DNA is TGTGCCAGCAGCACACAGAGCCGCTTGATAGACACCATATATTTT. This gives the protein CASSTQSRLIDTIYF.

The chain recombines TRBV7-8 with TRBJ2-1, with D uncertain. V lost 5 bases and J lost 5, with 1 base in between. Per the germline V gene, CDR1 is SGHVS and CDR2 is FQNEAQ. This CDR3 has 10 residues. CDR3 protein: CASSNNEQFF. The CDR3 nucleotides are TGTGCCAGCAGCAACAATGAGCAGTTCTTC.